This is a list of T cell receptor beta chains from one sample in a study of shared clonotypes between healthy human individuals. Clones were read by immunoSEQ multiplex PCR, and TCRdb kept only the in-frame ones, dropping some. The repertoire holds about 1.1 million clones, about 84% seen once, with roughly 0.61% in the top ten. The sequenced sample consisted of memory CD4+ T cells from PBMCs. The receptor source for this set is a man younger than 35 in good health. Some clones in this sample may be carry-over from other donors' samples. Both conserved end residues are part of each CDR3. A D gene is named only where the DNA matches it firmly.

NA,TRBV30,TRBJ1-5,TGTGCCTGGAGCGAGGATGTAGTGAATGGTCCCCAGCATTTT,CAWSEDVVNGPQHF
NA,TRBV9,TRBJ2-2,TGTGCCAGCAGCCCATGGACCACGAACACCGGGGAGCTGTTTTTT,CASSPWTTNTGELFF
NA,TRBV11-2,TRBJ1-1,TGTGCCAGCAGCCCCAATTCCGGGAACACTGAAGCTTTCTTT,CASSPNSGNTEAFF
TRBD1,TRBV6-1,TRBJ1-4,TGTGCCAGCAGGAAAGACAGGGCTGGTAATGAAAAACTGTTTTTT,CASRKDRAGNEKLFF
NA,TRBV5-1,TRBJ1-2,TGCGCCAGCAGCTTGGCCGGAGGGTTCTTTGGTGGCTACACCTTC,CASSLAGGFFGGYTF
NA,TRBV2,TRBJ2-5,TGTGCCAGCAGTGAACTTGAGGGCCAGTACTTC,CASSELEGQYF
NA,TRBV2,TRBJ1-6,TGTGCCAGCAGTGAGTCCTCATATAATTCACCCCTCCACTTT,CASSESSYNSPLHF
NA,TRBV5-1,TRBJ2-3,TGCGCCAGCAGAAGAAGACTTCTAAAGGATACGCAGTATTTT,CASRRRLLKDTQYF
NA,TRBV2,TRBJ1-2,TGTGCCAGCAGAATACGGGACGCACTTGTGGTAGACACCTTC,CASRIRDALVVDTF
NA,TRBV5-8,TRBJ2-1,TGTGCCAGCCCCGCGGACAGCAATGAGCAGTTCTTC,CASPADSNEQFF
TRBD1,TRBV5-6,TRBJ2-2,TGTGCCAGCAGCCAATCGGACAGGGCCAACACCGGGGAGCTGTTTTTT,CASSQSDRANTGELFF
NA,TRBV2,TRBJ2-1,TGTGCCAGCAGTAAACTAACCTACAATGAGCAGTTCTTC,CASSKLTYNEQFF
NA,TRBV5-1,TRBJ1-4,TGCGCCAGCAGCTCGACTTTCAGGACAACTAATGAAAAACTGTTTTTT,CASSSTFRTTNEKLFF
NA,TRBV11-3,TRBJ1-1,TGTGCCAGCAGCTTACAGTCCAACACTGAAGCTTTCTTT,CASSLQSNTEAFF
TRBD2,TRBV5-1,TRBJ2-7,TGCGCCAGCACTGTAACGGGAGGTGGGTACGAGCAGTACTTC,CASTVTGGGYEQYF
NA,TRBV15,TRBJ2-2,TGTGCCACCAGCAGAGTGTTTAGCGGGGAGCTGTTTTTT,CATSRVFSGELFF
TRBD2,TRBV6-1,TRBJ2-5,TGTGCCAGCAGCGGACTAGCGCGAGAGACCCAGTACTTC,CASSGLARETQYF
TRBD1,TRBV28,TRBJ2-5,TGTGCCAGCAGTTCGCGACAGGGGAGTAGGCAAGAGACCCAGTACTTC,CASSSRQGSRQETQYF
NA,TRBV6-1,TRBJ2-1,TGTGCCAGCAGTGAAGAACACGGGAGCTCCTACAATGAGCAGTTCTTC,CASSEEHGSSYNEQFF
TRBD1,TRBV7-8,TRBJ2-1,TGTGCCAGCAGCACGGGACAGGGAACGATCTACAATGAGCAGTTCTTC,CASSTGQGTIYNEQFF
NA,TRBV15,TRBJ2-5,TGTGCCACCAGCAGAGATCTCAGGGGAGAGACCCAGTACTTC,CATSRDLRGETQYF
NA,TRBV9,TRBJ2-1,TGTGCCAGCAGCGTATCTGGCGACATAAAGAATGAGCAGTTCTTC,CASSVSGDIKNEQFF
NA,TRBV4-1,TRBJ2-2,TGCGCCAGCAGCCTACCCCGGGTAGGCAAACCTAACACCGGGGAGCTGTTTTTT,CASSLPRVGKPNTGELFF
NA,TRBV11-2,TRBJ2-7,TGTGCCAGCAGCTACGACAGGAACTCCTACGAGCAGTACTTC,CASSYDRNSYEQYF
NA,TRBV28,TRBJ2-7,TGTGCCCACTCGACGAGGCCAGCCTCCTACGAGCAGTACTTC,CAHSTRPASYEQYF
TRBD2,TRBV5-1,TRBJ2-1,TGCGCCAGCAGCACCCAGAGCGGGAGCTCCTACAATGAGCAGTTCTTC,CASSTQSGSSYNEQFF
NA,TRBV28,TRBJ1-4,TGTGCCAGCAGTTCGGGAGGGGCTAATGAAAAACTGTTTTTT,CASSSGGANEKLFF
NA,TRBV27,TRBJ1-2,TGTGCCAGCAAAGGCATCAATGGCTACACCTTC,CASKGINGYTF
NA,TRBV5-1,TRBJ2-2,TGCGCCAGCAGCTTGGCCCGGGGACACGCGAACACCGGGGAGCTGTTTTTT,CASSLARGHANTGELFF
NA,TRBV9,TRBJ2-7,TGTGCCAGCGGCCCACTGACAGCCACCTACGAGCAGTACTTC,CASGPLTATYEQYF
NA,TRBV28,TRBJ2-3,TGTGCCAGCAAGCTTGGGGGACCTACCCCCCCAGATACGCAGTATTTT,CASKLGGPTPPDTQYF
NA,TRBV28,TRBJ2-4,TGTGCCAGCAGCCCCCTAGTGGTGACCAAAAACATTCAGTACTTC,CASSPLVVTKNIQYF
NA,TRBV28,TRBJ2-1,TGTGCCAGCAGAAAAGGGGGGCCCTCCTACAATGAGCAGTTCTTC,CASRKGGPSYNEQFF
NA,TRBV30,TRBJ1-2,TGTGCCTGGTCCATAAGCGAACACTATGGCTACACCTTC,CAWSISEHYGYTF
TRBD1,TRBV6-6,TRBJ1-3,TGTGCCAGCACCCCTACCCGGGGACAGGAAAGAAACACCATATATTTT,CASTPTRGQERNTIYF
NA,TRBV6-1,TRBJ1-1,TGTGCCAGCAGGAATCCCAGCACTTTTAACACTGAAGCTTTCTTT,CASRNPSTFNTEAFF